The next 13 T cell receptor beta chains were all read from a single sample in a study of HIV-infected children after antiretroviral therapy interruption. Unique molecular identifiers were included in an RNA-based 3' RACE TCR library. TCRdb analysed the 3' RACE reads with MiXCR anew, one entry per CDR3 protein. Counted here are fewer than 45,000 distinct CDR3 sequences, around 7% occurring once; the ten biggest clones make up more than 0.75%. Treatment here: PENTA 11 planned treatment interruption arm or continuous ART arm. This sample comprised CD45RA+ CD4+ T cells from PBMCs, pooled from several time points, obtained from a donor given antiretroviral therapy, either interrupted or continuous. Subset noted: naive CD4+ CD45RA+ CD45RO- T cells. The receptors stem from a pool of human donors with HIV.

In this sample, this clonotype turned up many times. The chain carries TRBV12-3 or TRBV12-4 and TRBJ1-2; D possibly corresponds to TRBD1 (5 bases). The CDR3 sequence is 16 residues long. V lost 6 bases, J lost 1 base, and 18 bases lay in between. DNA of the CDR3: TGTGCCAGCAGACCAACGGACACTCAATATAACTATGGCTACACCTTC. Amino acids: CASRPTDTQYNYGYTF.

CDR3 residues: CASSQALAGVRNEQFF. CDR3 nucleotides: TGCGCCAGCAGCCAAGCTCTAGCGGGGGTGAGAAATGAGCAGTTCTTC. The gene calls are TRBV4-3 and TRBJ2-1; 10 bases map to TRBD2. There are 16 residues in the CDR3. With V trimmed by 1 base and J by 7 bases, 7 bases remained unmatched. The germline CDR1 and CDR2 sequences are LGHNA and YSLEER.

The chain employs TRBV14 and TRBJ2-3; the D is unclear. The CDR3 runs 15 residues. V was pared by 0 bases and J by 2 bases, with 9 bases between. The germline gives CDR1 SGHDN, CDR2 FVKESK. The CDR3 region is CASSQDWGYTDTQYF. For the CDR3, the DNA is TGTGCCAGCAGCCAAGATTGGGGATACACAGATACGCAGTATTTT.

In this sample, this clonotype turned up a few times. V gene TRBV12-3 or TRBV12-4 combines with J gene TRBJ2-3, with 7 bases that match TRBD1. The V segment lost 6 bases and the J segment 3 bases; nucleotides outside the gene matches: 12. The CDR3 has 16 amino acids. CDR3 nucleotide sequence: TGTGCCAGCAGCCACCGCTCGACAGGGCAGACAGATACGCAGTATTTT. It specifies CASSHRSTGQTDTQYF.

This clonotype has a count of ten or more. The rearrangement uses TRBV27 and TRBJ1-5; the D is unclear. The CDR3 has 16 amino acids. Between the trimmed V and J ends, which lost 6 bases and 0 bases, there was a span of 15 bases. Germline CDR1 and CDR2: MNHEY and SMNVEV (reference sequence). The CDR3 region is CASRRTPGISNQPQHF. The CDR3 region has the DNA TGTGCCAGCAGAAGGACCCCGGGGATTAGCAATCAGCCCCAGCATTTT.

The table lists this clonotype with many counts. V is TRBV29-1 and J is TRBJ1-3; D call uncertain. Trimming pared 7 bases from V and 0 bases from J, leaving 10 bases between. Germline V lookup: CDR1 SQVTM, CDR2 ANQGSEA. The CDR3 is made up of 13 amino acids. Written as DNA, the CDR3 is TGCAGCGCTGGGTCTTTCTCTGGAAACACCATATATTTT. Amino acids: CSAGSFSGNTIYF.

For the CDR3, the DNA is TGTGCCAGCAGCCAGAAGGGGGCTGGTGAGACCCAGTACTTC. This codes for CASSQKGAGETQYF. This chain links TRBV7-7 with TRBJ2-5; 7 bases line up with TRBD1. Germline V gives CDR1 SSHAT, CDR2 FNYEAQ (reference sequence). Trimming at V came to 5 bases and at J to 5 bases, leaving 8 bases not matched to a gene. CDR3 size: 14 residues.

This clonotype has a count of ten or more. V usage is TRBV24-1 and J usage is TRBJ2-5; 8 bases are shared with TRBD2. Trimming cost V 2 bases and J 7 bases; bases outside gene matches: 8. The V gene's germline CDR1 is KGHDR and CDR2 SFDVKD. CDR3 length: 15 amino acids. The CDR3, as DNA: TGTGCCACCAGTGATTCGCGGGGGGTTCGGCGGACCCAGTACTTC. Encoded protein: CATSDSRGVRRTQYF.

The table lists this clonotype with many counts. This sequence joins TRBV20-1 and TRBJ2-7; 8 bases are a match to TRBD1. From germline, CDR1 is DFQATT and CDR2 SNEGSKA (reference sequence). The junction had 8 bases not matched to a gene; V was cut back by 6 bases and J by 4 bases. The CDR3 is 13 amino acids. The CDR3 region has the DNA TGCAGTGCCTCAGACAGGGGAAAATACGAGCAGTACTTC. Translating gives CSASDRGKYEQYF.

There are many counts of this clonotype. The V call is TRBV9, the J call TRBJ2-3; D could derive from TRBD1 or TRBD2 (5 bases each). The CDR3 spans 14 residues. CDR1 and CDR2 (germline): SGDLS, YYNGEE. V dropped 4 bases and J dropped 9 bases, with 18 bases sitting between them. CDR3 sequence: CASSSLFREGTQYF. In DNA, the CDR3 is TGTGCCAGCAGCTCACTCTTCCGAGAGGGGACGCAGTATTTT.

This clonotype was counted many times. The rearrangement uses TRBV29-1 and TRBJ1-1, with D uncertain. The CDR3 has 12 residues. The V end was cut by 3 bases, the J end by 1 base, with 6 bases between. Germline assignment: CDR1 SQVTM and CDR2 ANQGSEA. CDR3 in DNA: TGCAGCGTTGAGGAGCGGAACACTGAAGCTTTCTTT. This encodes CSVEERNTEAFF. Full variable domain (remainder filled in from reference TRBV29-1 and TRBJ1-1): SAVISQKPSRDICQRGTSLTIQCQVDSQVTMMFWYRQQPGQSLTLIATANQGSEATYESGFVIDKFPISRPNLTFSTLTVSNMSPEDSSIYLCSVEERNTEAFFGQGTRLTVV.

This clonotype showed up many times. The chain combines TRBV23-1 with TRBJ2-7; D ambiguous. TRBV23-1 carries the ORF label, with uncertain function. The CDR3 runs to 15 residues. V was trimmed by 1 base and J by 1 base, leaving 11 bases between them. CDR3 amino acids: CASSQCQGFSYEQYF. The CDR3 DNA reads as TGCGCCAGCAGTCAATGCCAAGGGTTTTCCTACGAGCAGTACTTC.

The rearrangement uses TRBV29-1 and TRBJ2-1, with D tentatively TRBD2 (7 bases). CDR1 is SQVTM and CDR2 is ANQGSEA in the germline V gene. The CDR3 has 15 amino acids. Deletions cut 4 bases from V and 6 bases from J, with 19 bases between. The CDR3, as DNA: TGCAGCGTTGCCCTGAGAGTAGGGGGGGGCAATGAGCAGTTCTTC. Protein sequence: CSVALRVGGGNEQFF.